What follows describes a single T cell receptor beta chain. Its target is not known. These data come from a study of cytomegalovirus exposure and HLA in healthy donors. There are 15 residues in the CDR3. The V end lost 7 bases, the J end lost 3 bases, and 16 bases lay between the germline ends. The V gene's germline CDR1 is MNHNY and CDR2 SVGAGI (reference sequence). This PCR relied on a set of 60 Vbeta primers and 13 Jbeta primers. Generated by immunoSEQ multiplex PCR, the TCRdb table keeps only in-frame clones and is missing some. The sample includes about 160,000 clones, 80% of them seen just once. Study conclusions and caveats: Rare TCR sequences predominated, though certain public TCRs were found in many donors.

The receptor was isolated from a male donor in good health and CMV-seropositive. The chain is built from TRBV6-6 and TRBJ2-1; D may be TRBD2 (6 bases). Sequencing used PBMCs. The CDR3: CASTPTGRFYNEQFF. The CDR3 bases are TGTGCCAGCACCCCGACGGGGAGGTTCTACAATGAGCAGTTCTTC.